Sequencing of this T cell receptor (beta chain) was carried out in a study of beta chain features in type 1 diabetes. Sequencing targeted expressed TCRB transcripts, as all isolated RNA had been reverse transcribed. The protocol was immunoSEQ multiplex PCR, while the TCRdb copy is restricted to in-frame clones and leaves out a portion. Here the sample spans over 100,000 clones, 16% being singletons. Study results and caveats: When VDJ junctions were examined, type 1 diabetes patients showed fewer insertions and more deletions. For Type 1 diabetes patients, all four CD4+ subsets carried TCRB CDR3s that were moderately but significantly shorter.

In regard to this clone: Its antigen is not known.

Sorted populations all exceeded 98% purity. CDR1 SGHVS and CDR2 FQNEAQ come from the germline V gene. Between the trimmed V and J ends, which lost 5 bases and 9 bases, there was a span of 26 bases. This CDR3 has 17 amino acids. The chain is built from TRBV7-8 and TRBJ2-1; D not certain. The TCR comes from a man aged 25 to 40 with type 1 diabetes. The sample was central memory CD4+ T cells from blood. This CDR3 is CASSPPLRLVFRSEQFF. The CDR3 DNA sequence: TGTGCCAGCAGCCCCCCCCTGAGGCTAGTTTTTAGGAGTGAGCAGTTCTTC.